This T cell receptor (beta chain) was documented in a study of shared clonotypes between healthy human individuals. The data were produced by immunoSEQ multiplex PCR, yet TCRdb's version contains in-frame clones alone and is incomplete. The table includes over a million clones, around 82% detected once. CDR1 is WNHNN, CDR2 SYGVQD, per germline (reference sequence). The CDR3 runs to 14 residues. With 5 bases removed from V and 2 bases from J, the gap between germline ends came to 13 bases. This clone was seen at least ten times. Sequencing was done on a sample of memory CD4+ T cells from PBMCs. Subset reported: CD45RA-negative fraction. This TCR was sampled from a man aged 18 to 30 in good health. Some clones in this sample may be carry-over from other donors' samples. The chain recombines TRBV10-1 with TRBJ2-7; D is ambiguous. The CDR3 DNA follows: TGCGCCAGCAGTACCCTTGGGCATCCCTACGAGCAGTACTTC. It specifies CASSTLGHPYEQYF.